Below, one T cell receptor (beta chain) is given with its context. Its antigen is still unknown. No clone much larger than this one lies a single base away; base qualities are absent. This sample is drawn from a study of blood T cell repertoires in COVID-19 (dated by TCRdb to 2020 to 2021). Study-wide context: Samples covering the acute and convalescent phases of COVID-19 were provided by collaborators in the United States, Italy and Spain. Where HLA class I and class II types were available, the types were taken from metadata supplied by the sample provider, not from assay-based typing. Sample metadata almost always included a de-identified subject ID, COVID-19 status, age in years and sex. Samples came from the ongoing ImmuneRACE study (first 160 participants) plus 1,254 subjects from 6 global collaborators. The prospective study material was composed of cDNA or gDNA derived from T cells, B-cell-depleted T cells, or PBMCs. The repertoires were released in a freely available public database intended as a resource for research on the immune response to SARS-CoV-2. The dataset comprised deeply sampled blood TCRbeta repertoires from subjects exposed to, actively infected with, or recovered from COVID-19.

The immunoSEQ Assay, a bias-controlled multiplex PCR, was used to amplify TCRbeta CDR3 regions from genomic DNA. In the authors' own workflow: Within the assay, amplification of reference gene primers was used to estimate how many nucleated cells each sample contained. To quantify the absolute abundance of each unique TCRbeta CDR3 rearrangement, sequence reads were collapsed and filtered. For each sample, productive Simpson clonality was calculated as the square root of Simpson's diversity index across productive rearrangements. TCRdb mirrors the immuneACCESS table, restricted to in-frame sequences. Some clones are absent from its copies; in checked studies, under half trace to an unresolved V gene, and the reason for the others is unknown. The D gene and trimming were derived from the DNA, and the V and J assignments and clone size from that table. This sample has around 120,000 clones in its table, and roughly nine tenths of those were observed once. The ten largest clones capture approximately 3.7% of the sample.

Findings and caveats that apply to the study as a whole: How much clinical and demographic metadata was included differed by source and by participant, and the metadata was provided uncurated.

Collaborating institutions collected whole blood in K2EDTA tubes following their own protocols. For TCRbeta analysis, collaborator samples were shipped as frozen whole blood, as isolated PBMCs, or as DNA extracted from either sample type. The material sequenced was peripheral blood. This TCR derives from a man in his fifties or sixties with active COVID-19.

The DNA is as follows: TGTGCCAGCAGCTTTCGTAGTCGTGAGCAGTTCTTC. Translated, this is CASSFRSREQFF. The chain joins TRBV7-9 to TRBJ2-1; too little of a D gene remains to name it. V loses 3 bases of germline sequence and J loses 9 bases, and the interval between the two ends is 9 bases. Including the terminal cysteine and phenylalanine, the CDR3 comprises 12 residues. The sequence is cut down to CDR3 DNA, 36 bases in frame from base 1. As encoded in the germline V gene (reference sequence), CDR1 is SEHNR while CDR2 is FQNEAQ.